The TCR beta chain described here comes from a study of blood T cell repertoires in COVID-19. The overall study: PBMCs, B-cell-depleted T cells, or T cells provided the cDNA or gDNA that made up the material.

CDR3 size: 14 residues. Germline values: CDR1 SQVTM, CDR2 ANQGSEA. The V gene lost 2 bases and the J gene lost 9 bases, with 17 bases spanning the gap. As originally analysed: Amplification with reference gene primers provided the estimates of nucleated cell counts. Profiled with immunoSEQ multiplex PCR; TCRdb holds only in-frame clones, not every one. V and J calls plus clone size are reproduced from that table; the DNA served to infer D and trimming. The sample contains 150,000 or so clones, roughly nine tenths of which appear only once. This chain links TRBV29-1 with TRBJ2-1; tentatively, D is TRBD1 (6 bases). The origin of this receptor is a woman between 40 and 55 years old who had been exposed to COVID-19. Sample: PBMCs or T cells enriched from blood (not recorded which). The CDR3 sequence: CSVERGSLGGEQFF. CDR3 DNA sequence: TGCAGCGTTGAAAGGGGGAGTTTAGGTGGTGAGCAGTTCTTC.